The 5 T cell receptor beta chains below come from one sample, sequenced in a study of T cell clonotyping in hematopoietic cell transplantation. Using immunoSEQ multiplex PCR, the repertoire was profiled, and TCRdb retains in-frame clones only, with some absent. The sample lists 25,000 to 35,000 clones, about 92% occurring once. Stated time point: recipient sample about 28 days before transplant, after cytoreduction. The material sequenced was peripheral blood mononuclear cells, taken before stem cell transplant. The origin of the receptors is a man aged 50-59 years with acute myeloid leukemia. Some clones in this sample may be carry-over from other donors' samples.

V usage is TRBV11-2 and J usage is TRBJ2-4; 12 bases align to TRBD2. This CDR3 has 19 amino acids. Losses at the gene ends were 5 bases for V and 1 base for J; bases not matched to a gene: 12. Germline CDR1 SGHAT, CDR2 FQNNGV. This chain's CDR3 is CASSPPLAGGVPAKNIQYF. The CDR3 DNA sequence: TGTGCCAGCAGCCCGCCTCTAGCGGGAGGGGTGCCGGCCAAAAACATTCAGTACTTC.

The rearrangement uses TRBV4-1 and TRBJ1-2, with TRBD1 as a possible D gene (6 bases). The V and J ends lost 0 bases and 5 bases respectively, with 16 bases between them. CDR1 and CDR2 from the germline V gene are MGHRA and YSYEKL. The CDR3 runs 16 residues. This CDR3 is CASSQDSGGRKYGYTF. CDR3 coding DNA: TGCGCCAGCAGCCAAGATAGTGGGGGCAGAAAGTATGGCTACACCTTC.

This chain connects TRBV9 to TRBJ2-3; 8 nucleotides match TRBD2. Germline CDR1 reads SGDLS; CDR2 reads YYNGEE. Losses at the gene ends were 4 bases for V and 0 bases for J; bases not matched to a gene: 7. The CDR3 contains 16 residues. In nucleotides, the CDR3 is TGTGCCAGCAGCCTCGGGGGGGCCCCTAGCACAGATACGCAGTATTTT. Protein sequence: CASSLGGAPSTDTQYF.

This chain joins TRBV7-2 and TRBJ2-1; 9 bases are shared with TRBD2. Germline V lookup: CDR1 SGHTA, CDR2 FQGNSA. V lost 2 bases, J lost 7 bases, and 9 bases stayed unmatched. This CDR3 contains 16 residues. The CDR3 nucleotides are TGTGCCAGCAGCTTAAATCTAGCGGGAAGTTTAAATGAGCAGTTCTTC. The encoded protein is CASSLNLAGSLNEQFF.

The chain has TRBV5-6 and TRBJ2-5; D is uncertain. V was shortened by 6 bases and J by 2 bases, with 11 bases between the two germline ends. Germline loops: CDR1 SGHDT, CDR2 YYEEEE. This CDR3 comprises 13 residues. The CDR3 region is CASTILGQETQYF. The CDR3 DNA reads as TGTGCCAGCACCATTTTGGGGCAAGAGACCCAGTACTTC. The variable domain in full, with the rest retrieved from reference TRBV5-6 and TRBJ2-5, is DAGVTQSPTHLIKTRGQQVTLRCSPKSGHDTVSWYQQALGQGPQFIFQYYEEEERQRGNFPDRFSGHQFPNYSSELNVNALLLGDSALYLCASTILGQETQYFGPGTRLLVL.